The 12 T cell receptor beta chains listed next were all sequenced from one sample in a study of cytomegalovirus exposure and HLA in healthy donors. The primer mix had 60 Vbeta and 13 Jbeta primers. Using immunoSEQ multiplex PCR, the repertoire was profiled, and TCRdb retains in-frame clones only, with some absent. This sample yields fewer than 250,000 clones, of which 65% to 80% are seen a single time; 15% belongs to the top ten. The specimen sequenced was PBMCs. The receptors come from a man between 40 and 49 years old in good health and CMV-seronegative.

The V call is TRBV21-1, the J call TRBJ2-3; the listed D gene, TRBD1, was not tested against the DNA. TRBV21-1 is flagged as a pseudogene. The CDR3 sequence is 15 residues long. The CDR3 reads CASSSGTGGSDTQYF. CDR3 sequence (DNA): TGTGCCAGCAGCTCCGGGACAGGGGGTTCAGATACGCAGTATTTT.

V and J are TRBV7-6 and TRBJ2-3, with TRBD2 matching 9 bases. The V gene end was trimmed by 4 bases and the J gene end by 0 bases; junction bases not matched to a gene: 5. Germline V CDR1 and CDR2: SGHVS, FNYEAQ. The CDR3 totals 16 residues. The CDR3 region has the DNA TGTGCCAGCAGCTCTAGGACTAGCGAGAGCACAGATACGCAGTATTTT. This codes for CASSSRTSESTDTQYF.

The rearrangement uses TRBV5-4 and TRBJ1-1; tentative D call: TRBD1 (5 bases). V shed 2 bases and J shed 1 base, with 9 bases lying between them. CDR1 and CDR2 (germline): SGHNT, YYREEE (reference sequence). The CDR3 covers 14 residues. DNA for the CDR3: TGTGCCAGCAGCTTCAACAGGCGGAACACTGAAGCTTTCTTT. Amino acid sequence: CASSFNRRNTEAFF.

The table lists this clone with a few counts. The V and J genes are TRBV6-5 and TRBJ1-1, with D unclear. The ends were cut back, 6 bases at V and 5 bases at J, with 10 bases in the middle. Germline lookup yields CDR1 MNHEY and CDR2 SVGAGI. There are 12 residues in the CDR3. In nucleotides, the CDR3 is TGTGCCAGCAGGACCCCGGGGACTGAAGCTTTCTTT. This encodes CASRTPGTEAFF.

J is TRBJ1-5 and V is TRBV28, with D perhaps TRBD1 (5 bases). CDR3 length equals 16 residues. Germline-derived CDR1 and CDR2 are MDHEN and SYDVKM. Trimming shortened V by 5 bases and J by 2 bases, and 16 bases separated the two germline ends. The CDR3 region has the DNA TGTGCCAGCAGTCGGGGGACCGGTGGTGGCAATCAGCCCCAGCATTTT. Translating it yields CASSRGTGGGNQPQHF.

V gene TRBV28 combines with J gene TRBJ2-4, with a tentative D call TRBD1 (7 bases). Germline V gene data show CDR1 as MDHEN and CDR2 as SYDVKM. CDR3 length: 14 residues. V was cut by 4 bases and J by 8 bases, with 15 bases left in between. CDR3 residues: CASSSGGGTDIQYF. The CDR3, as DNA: TGTGCCAGCAGTTCCGGAGGGGGCACGGACATTCAGTACTTC.

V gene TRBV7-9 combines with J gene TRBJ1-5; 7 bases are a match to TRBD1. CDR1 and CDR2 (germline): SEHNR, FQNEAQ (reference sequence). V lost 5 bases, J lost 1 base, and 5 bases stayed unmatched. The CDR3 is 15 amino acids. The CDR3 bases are TGTGCCAGCAGCCAGGAGGGGGCGAGCAATCAGCCCCAGCATTTT. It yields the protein CASSQEGASNQPQHF. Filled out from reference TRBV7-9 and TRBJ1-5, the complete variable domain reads DTGVSQNPRHKITKRGQNVTFRCDPISEHNRLYWYRQTLGQGPEFLTYFQNEAQLEKSRLLSDRFSAERPKGSFSTLEIQRTEQGDSAMYLCASSQEGASNQPQHFGDGTRLSIL.

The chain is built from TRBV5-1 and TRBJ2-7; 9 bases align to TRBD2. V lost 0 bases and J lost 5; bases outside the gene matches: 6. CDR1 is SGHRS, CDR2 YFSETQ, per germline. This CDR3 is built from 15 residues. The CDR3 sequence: CASSLVSGSINEQYF. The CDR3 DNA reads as TGCGCCAGCAGCTTGGTTAGCGGGAGTATCAACGAGCAGTACTTC.

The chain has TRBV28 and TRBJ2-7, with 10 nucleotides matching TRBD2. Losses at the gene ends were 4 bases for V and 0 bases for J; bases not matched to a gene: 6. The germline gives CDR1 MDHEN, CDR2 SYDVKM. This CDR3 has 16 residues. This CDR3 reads CASSSPRTSGSYEQYF. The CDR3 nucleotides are TGTGCCAGCAGTTCGCCACGGACTAGCGGCTCCTACGAGCAGTACTTC.

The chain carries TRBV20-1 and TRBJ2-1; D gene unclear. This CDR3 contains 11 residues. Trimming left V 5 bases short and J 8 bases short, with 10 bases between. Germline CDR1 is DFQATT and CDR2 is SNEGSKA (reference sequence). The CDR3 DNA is TGCAGTGCTGAAAGCGTGGATGAGCAGTTCTTC. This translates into CSAESVDEQFF.

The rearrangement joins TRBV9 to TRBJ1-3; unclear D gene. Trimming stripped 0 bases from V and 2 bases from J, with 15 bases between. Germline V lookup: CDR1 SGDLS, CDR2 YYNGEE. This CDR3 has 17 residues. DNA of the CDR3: TGTGCCAGCAGCGTAGCTGGGAGGCTTGTAGCTGGAAACACCATATATTTT. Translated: CASSVAGRLVAGNTIYF. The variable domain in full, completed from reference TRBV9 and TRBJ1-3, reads DSGVTQTPKHLITATGQRVTLRCSPRSGDLSVYWYQQSLDQGLQFLIQYYNGEERAKGNILERFSAQQFPDLHSELNLSSLELGDSALYFCASSVAGRLVAGNTIYFGEGSWLTVV.

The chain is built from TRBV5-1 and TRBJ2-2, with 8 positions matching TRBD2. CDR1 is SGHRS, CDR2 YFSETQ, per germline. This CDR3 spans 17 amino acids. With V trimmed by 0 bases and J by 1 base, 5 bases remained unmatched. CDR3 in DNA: TGCGCCAGCAGCTTGGGCCCAGCGGGAGAGAACACCGGGGAGCTGTTTTTT. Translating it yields CASSLGPAGENTGELFF.